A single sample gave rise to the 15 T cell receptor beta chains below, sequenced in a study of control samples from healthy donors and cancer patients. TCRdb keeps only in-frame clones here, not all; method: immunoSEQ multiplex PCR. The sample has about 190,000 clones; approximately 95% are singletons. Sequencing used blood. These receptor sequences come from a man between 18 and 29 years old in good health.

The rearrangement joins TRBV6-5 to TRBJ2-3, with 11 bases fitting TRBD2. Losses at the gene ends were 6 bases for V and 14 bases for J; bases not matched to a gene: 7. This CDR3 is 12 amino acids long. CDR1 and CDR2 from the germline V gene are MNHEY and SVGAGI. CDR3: CASRPLAGGLYF. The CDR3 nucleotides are TGTGCCAGCAGACCTCTAGCGGGGGGTCTGTATTTT.

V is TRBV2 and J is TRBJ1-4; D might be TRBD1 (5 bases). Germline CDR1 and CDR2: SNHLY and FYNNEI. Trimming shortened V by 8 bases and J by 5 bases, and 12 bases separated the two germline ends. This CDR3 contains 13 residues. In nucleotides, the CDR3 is TGTGCCAGCGGGGCCTCGGGAAATGAAAAACTGTTTTTT. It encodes CASGASGNEKLFF.

CDR3 in DNA: TGCGCCAGCTGTCGGGGGTCCTCCTACGAGCAGTACTTC. Translated, it gives CASCRGSSYEQYF. This chain uses TRBV10-2 with TRBJ2-7; the D gene is possibly TRBD2 (6 bases). Germline CDR1 reads WSHSY; CDR2 reads SAAADI. Trimming left V 8 bases short and J 0 bases short, with 11 bases between. The CDR3 runs to 13 residues.

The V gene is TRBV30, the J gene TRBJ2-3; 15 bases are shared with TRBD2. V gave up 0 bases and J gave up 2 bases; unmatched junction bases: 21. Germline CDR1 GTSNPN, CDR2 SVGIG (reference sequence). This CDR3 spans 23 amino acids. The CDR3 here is CAWSVGGTPLGLAGGLNTDTQYF. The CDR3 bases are TGTGCCTGGAGTGTAGGAGGGACCCCACTAGGACTAGCGGGGGGGCTCAACACAGATACGCAGTATTTT.

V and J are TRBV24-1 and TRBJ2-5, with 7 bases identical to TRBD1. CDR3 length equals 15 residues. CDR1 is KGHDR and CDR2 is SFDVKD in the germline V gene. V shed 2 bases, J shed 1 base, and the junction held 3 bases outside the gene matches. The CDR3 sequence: CATSDSGTAQETQYF. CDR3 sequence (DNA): TGTGCCACCAGTGATTCCGGGACAGCCCAAGAGACCCAGTACTTC.

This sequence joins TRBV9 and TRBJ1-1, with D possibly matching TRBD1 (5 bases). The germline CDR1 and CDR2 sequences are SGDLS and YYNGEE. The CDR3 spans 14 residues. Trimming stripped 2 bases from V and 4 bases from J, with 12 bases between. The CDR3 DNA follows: TGTGCCAGCAGCGTCGGGTTGGGGGTCACTGAAGCTTTCTTT. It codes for CASSVGLGVTEAFF.

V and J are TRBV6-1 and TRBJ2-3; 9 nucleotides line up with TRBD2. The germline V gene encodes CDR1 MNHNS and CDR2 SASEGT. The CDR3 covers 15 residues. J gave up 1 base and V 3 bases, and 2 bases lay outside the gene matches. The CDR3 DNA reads TGTGCCAGCAGTGACCAGCGGGGGGGCACAGATACGCAGTATTTT. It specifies CASSDQRGGTDTQYF.

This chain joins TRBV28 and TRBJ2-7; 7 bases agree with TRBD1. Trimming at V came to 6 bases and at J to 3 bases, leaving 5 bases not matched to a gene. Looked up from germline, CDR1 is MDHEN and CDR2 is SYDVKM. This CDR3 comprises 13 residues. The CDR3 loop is CASSPGQIYEQYF. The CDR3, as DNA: TGTGCCAGCAGCCCGGGACAGATCTACGAGCAGTACTTC.

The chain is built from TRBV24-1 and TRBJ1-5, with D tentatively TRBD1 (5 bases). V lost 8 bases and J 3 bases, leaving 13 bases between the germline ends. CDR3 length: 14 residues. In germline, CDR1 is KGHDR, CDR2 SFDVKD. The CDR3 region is CATKSGGDNQPQHF. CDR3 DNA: TGTGCCACCAAATCCGGGGGAGACAATCAGCCCCAGCATTTT.

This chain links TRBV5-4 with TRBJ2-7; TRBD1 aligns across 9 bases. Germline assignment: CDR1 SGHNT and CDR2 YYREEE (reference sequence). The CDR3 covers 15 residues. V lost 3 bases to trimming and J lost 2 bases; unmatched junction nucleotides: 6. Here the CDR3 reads CASSSPGQGTYEQYF. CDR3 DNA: TGTGCCAGCAGCTCTCCGGGACAGGGAACCTACGAGCAGTACTTC.

The DNA for the CDR3 is TGTGCCAGTAGTTCCGGGACAGGGGGCAATGAAAAACTGTTTTTT. As protein: CASSSGTGGNEKLFF. This chain joins TRBV19 and TRBJ1-4; 12 bases agree with TRBD1. The junction had 3 bases not matched to a gene; V was cut back by 5 bases and J by 5 bases. The CDR3 contains 15 residues. The germline V gene has CDR1 LNHDA and CDR2 SQIVND (reference sequence).

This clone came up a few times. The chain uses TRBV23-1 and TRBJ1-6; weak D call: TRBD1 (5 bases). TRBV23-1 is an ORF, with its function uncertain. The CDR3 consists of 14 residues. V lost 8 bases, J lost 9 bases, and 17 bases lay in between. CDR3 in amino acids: CASPLGLLGSPLHF. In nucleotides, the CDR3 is TGCGCCAGCCCCCTGGGACTCCTCGGTTCACCCCTCCACTTT.

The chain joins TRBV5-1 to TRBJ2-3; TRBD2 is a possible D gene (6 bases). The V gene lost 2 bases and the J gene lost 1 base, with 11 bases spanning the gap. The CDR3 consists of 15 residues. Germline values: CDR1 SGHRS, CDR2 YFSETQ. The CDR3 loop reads CASSFGSLGTDTQYF. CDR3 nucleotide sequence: TGCGCCAGCAGCTTCGGGAGTTTGGGCACAGATACGCAGTATTTT. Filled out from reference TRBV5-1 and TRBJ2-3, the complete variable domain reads KAGVTQTPRYLIKTRGQQVTLSCSPISGHRSVSWYQQTPGQGLQFLFEYFSETQRNKGNFPGRFSGRQFSNSRSEMNVSTLELGDSALYLCASSFGSLGTDTQYFGPGTRLTVL.

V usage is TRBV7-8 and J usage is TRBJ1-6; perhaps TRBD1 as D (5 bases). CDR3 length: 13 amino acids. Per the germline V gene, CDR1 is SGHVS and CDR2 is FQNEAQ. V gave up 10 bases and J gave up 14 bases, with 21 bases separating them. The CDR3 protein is CATKTETLSALHF. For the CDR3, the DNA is TGTGCCACCAAGACAGAGACCTTGTCAGCCCTCCACTTT.

CDR3 region: CASSEAGQTYEKLFF. DNA of the CDR3: TGTGCCAGCAGTGAAGCCGGCCAGACCTACGAAAAACTGTTTTTT. This chain uses TRBV6-1 with TRBJ1-4; D remains ambiguous. Trimming took 0 bases from V and 8 from J, leaving 13 bases between them. This CDR3 region has 15 residues. Germline CDR1 is MNHNS and CDR2 is SASEGT.